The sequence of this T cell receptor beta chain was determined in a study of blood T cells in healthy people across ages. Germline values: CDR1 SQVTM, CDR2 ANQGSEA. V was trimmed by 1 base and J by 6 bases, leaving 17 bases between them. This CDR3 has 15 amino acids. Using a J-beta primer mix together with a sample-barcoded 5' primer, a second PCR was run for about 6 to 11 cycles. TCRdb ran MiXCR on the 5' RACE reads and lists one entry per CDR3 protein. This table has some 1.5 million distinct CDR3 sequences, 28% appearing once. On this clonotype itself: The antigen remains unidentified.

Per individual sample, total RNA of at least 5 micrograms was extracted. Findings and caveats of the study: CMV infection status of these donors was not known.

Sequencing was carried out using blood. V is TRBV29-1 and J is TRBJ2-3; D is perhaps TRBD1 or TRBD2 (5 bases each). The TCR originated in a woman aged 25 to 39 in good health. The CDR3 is CSVEGGTQAGDTQYF. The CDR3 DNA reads TGCAGCGTTGAAGGTGGGACCCAGGCCGGGGATACGCAGTATTTT.